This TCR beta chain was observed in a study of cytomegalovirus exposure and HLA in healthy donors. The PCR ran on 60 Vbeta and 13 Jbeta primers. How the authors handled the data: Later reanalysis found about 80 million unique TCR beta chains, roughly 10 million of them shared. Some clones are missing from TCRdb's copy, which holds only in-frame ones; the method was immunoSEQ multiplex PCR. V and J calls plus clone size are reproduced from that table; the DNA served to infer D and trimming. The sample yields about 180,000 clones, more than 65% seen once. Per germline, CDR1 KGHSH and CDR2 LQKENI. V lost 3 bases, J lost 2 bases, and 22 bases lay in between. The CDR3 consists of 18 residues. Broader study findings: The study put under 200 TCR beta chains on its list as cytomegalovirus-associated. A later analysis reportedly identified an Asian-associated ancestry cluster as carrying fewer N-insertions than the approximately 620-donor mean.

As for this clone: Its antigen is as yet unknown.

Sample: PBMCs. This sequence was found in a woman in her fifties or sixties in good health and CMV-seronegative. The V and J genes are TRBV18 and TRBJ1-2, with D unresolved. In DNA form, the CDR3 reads TGTGCCAGCTCACCGAGGTATCAAGCCGACGGGGAGAACTATGGCTACACCTTC. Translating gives CASSPRYQADGENYGYTF.